This T cell receptor (beta chain) was captured by sequencing in a study of cytomegalovirus exposure and HLA in healthy donors. Study conclusions and caveats: The dataset shows that most TCR sequences were rare, while some public TCRs occurred in many donors. Cytomegalovirus association was assigned to more than 150 TCR beta chains.

It was the approximately 120-subject validation cohort, separate from the roughly 700-subject first cohort, to which the donors belonged. Details on this clone: Its antigen is unknown.

Profiled with immunoSEQ multiplex PCR; TCRdb holds only in-frame clones, not every one. This table has tens of thousands of clones, 85% to 95% appearing once. Germline lookup yields CDR1 SGHVS and CDR2 FNYEAQ. The CDR3 spans 13 residues. V was pared by 5 bases and J by 3 bases, with 4 bases of the junction left unmatched. The genes are TRBV7-6 and TRBJ2-7; 7 bases are a match to TRBD1. Sequencing input: PBMCs. The source of this sequence is a man between 18 and 29 years old in good health and CMV-seronegative. The CDR3 loop reads CASSSTGDYEQYF. The CDR3 DNA reads TGTGCCAGCAGCAGCACAGGGGACTACGAGCAGTACTTC. Filled out from reference TRBV7-6 and TRBJ2-7, the complete variable domain reads GAGVSQSPRYKVTKRGQDVALRCDPISGHVSLYWYRQALGQGPEFLTYFNYEAQQDKSGLPNDRFSAERPEGSISTLTIQRTEQRDSAMYRCASSSTGDYEQYFGPGTRLTVT.